The 29 T cell receptor beta chains listed next were all sequenced from one sample in a study of T cell responses to AZD1222 COVID-19 vaccine. Profiling relied on immunoSEQ multiplex PCR, and the TCRdb table lists in-frame clones only, not all of them. In the table there are about 130,000 clones, roughly nine tenths of which are singletons. The sample consisted of peripheral blood, taken 28 days after the second AZD1222 dose. The receptors come from an adult who received the AZD1222 COVID-19 vaccine.

The gene calls are TRBV24-1 and TRBJ2-5; 12 bases agree with TRBD1. This CDR3 has 16 residues. V was clipped by 3 bases and J by 3 bases; unmatched bases: 4. The V gene's germline CDR1 is KGHDR and CDR2 SFDVKD. CDR3 DNA sequence: TGTGCCACCAGTGATCCGGGGACAGGGGGCGAAGAGACCCAGTACTTC. It specifies CATSDPGTGGEETQYF.

The chain combines TRBV30 with TRBJ2-1; 11 nucleotides match TRBD2. Germline loops: CDR1 GTSNPN, CDR2 SVGIG (reference sequence). This CDR3 is 14 amino acids long. The ends lost 4 bases at V and 7 bases at J; junction bases unmatched: 6. In DNA form, the CDR3 reads TGTGCCTGGATCCTAGCGGGAGGTCTGAATGAGCAGTTCTTC. Translation gives CAWILAGGLNEQFF.

V is TRBV28 and J is TRBJ2-7; 11 nucleotides line up with TRBD2. V lost 3 bases and J lost 6; bases outside the gene matches: 7. This CDR3 has 15 residues. The germline CDR1 and CDR2 sequences are MDHEN and SYDVKM. CDR3 bases: TGTGCCAGCAGTTTTGAAACTAGCGGGAGACGCGAGCAGTACTTC. Protein sequence: CASSFETSGRREQYF.

The gene calls are TRBV6-1 and TRBJ1-2; no reliable D call. V shed 1 base and J shed 0 bases, with 9 bases lying between them. The germline CDR1 and CDR2 sequences are MNHNS and SASEGT. CDR3 length equals 15 residues. The CDR3: CASSEGFGANYGYTF. The CDR3 DNA reads TGTGCCAGCAGTGAAGGGTTTGGGGCTAACTATGGCTACACCTTC.

This chain uses TRBV30 with TRBJ2-5, with D uncertain. Trimming left V 0 bases short and J 5 bases short, with 1 base between. The CDR3 runs to 10 residues. Germline V gene lookup returns CDR1 GTSNPN and CDR2 SVGIG (reference sequence). CDR3 DNA sequence: TGTGCCTGGAGTGTGGAGACCCAGTACTTC. Translating it yields CAWSVETQYF.

V and J are TRBV9 and TRBJ2-5, with TRBD1 as a possible D gene (6 bases). The CDR3 loop spans 14 amino acids. Germline values: CDR1 SGDLS, CDR2 YYNGEE. V was clipped by 0 bases and J by 2 bases, with 8 bases between them. The CDR3, as DNA: TGTGCCAGCAGCGTAGGGGGACATCAAGAGACCCAGTACTTC. This encodes CASSVGGHQETQYF. Full variable domain (rest looked up from reference TRBV9 and TRBJ2-5): DSGVTQTPKHLITATGQRVTLRCSPRSGDLSVYWYQQSLDQGLQFLIQYYNGEERAKGNILERFSAQQFPDLHSELNLSSLELGDSALYFCASSVGGHQETQYFGPGTRLLVL.

The CDR3 coding sequence is TGTGCCAGCAGCCAACAGGGCATCGACTATGGCTACACCTTC. Its protein is CASSQQGIDYGYTF. This chain connects TRBV3-1 (or the pseudogene TRBV3-2) to TRBJ1-2, with D perhaps TRBD1 (5 bases). Germline loops: CDR1 LGHDT, CDR2 YNNKEL (reference sequence). The CDR3 covers 14 residues. V shed 2 bases and J shed 3 bases, with 10 bases lying between them.

This chain uses TRBV3-1 (or the pseudogene TRBV3-2) with TRBJ1-3; no firm D call. V was clipped by 6 bases and J by 3 bases, with 18 bases between them. Germline CDR1 LGHDT, CDR2 YNNKEL (reference sequence). The CDR3 has 16 amino acids. Here the CDR3 DNA reads TGTGCCAGCAGTCCGACCCCGGGAGGGTATGGAAACACCATATATTTT. The encoded protein is CASSPTPGGYGNTIYF.

J is TRBJ1-1 and V is TRBV19; perhaps TRBD1 as D (5 bases). CDR3 size: 14 residues. V shed 3 bases and J shed 6 bases, with 14 bases lying between them. Germline CDR1 and CDR2: LNHDA and SQIVND (reference sequence). CDR3 residues: CASSIGGRGAEAFF. Here the CDR3 DNA reads TGTGCCAGTAGTATCGGGGGTCGGGGGGCTGAAGCTTTCTTT.

The V and J genes are TRBV27 and TRBJ2-5, with 13 bases aligning to TRBD2. The CDR3 totals 17 residues. V dropped 2 bases and J dropped 4; count of bases not matched to a gene: 7. Germline CDR1 MNHEY, CDR2 SMNVEV (reference sequence). CDR3 sequence (DNA): TGTGCCAGCAGTTTAGGGGGGACTAGCGGGAACCCAGAGACCCAGTACTTC. It codes for CASSLGGTSGNPETQYF.

V and J are TRBV2 and TRBJ1-2; D remains unclear. This CDR3 spans 12 amino acids. V was shortened by 7 bases and J by 4 bases, with 10 bases between the two germline ends. Looked up from germline, CDR1 is SNHLY and CDR2 is FYNNEI. CDR3 sequence reads: CASTFEGYGYTF. CDR3 in DNA: TGTGCCAGCACCTTTGAGGGCTATGGCTACACCTTC.

The J gene is TRBJ2-2, the V gene TRBV9; TRBD2 aligns across 7 bases. CDR1 and CDR2 from the germline V gene are SGDLS and YYNGEE. The CDR3 runs to 15 residues. Trimming cost V 4 bases and J 6 bases; bases outside gene matches: 9. The CDR3 nucleotides read TGTGCCAGCAGCTCAGAGGGAGGGATCGCCGGGGAGCTGTTTTTT. This encodes CASSSEGGIAGELFF.

The chain employs TRBV18 and TRBJ2-4; D is ambiguous. This CDR3 is 14 amino acids long. Germline V gene sequence: CDR1 KGHSH, CDR2 LQKENI. V shed 1 base and J shed 9 bases, with 13 bases lying between them. CDR3: CASSPLGTAGIQYF. In DNA, the CDR3 is TGTGCCAGCTCACCACTGGGCACCGCCGGCATTCAGTACTTC. The full variable domain, completed using reference TRBV18 and TRBJ2-4, is NAGVMQNPRHLVRRRGQEARLRCSPMKGHSHVYWYRQLPEEGLKFMVYLQKENIIDESGMPKERFSAEFPKEGPSILRIQQVVRGDSAAYFCASSPLGTAGIQYFGAGTRLSVL.

The rearrangement links TRBV19 to TRBJ2-5, with TRBD2 identical over 7 bases. Losses at the gene ends were 9 bases for V and 2 bases for J; bases not matched to a gene: 12. The germline V gene has CDR1 LNHDA and CDR2 SQIVND (reference sequence). The CDR3 is 15 residues long. CDR3 in DNA: TGTGCCAGCCTACCGGGGGGAGCGGGTCAAGAGACCCAGTACTTC. It yields the protein CASLPGGAGQETQYF.

This clone has just a few counts. The J gene is TRBJ1-1, the V gene TRBV4-2, with 10 bases aligning to TRBD1. CDR1 is LGHNA and CDR2 is YNFKEQ in the germline V gene. This CDR3 has 17 residues. J gave up 3 bases and V 0 bases, and 7 bases lay outside the gene matches. DNA for the CDR3: TGTGCCAGCAGCCAAGAACCTTCCGGACAGGGGGACACTGAAGCTTTCTTT. It encodes CASSQEPSGQGDTEAFF.

This chain joins TRBV2 and TRBJ1-4; D unclear. Trimming pared 6 bases from V and 7 bases from J, leaving 15 bases between. Germline V lookup: CDR1 SNHLY, CDR2 FYNNEI. This CDR3 region has 14 residues. DNA of the CDR3: TGTGCCAGCAGCTGGGTATCAGAAGGTGAAAAACTGTTTTTT. This gives the protein CASSWVSEGEKLFF.

The chain links TRBV18 to TRBJ2-7, with a weak D call TRBD1 (5 bases). V was shortened by 3 bases and J by 0 bases, with 15 bases between the two germline ends. Germline V CDR1 and CDR2: KGHSH, LQKENI. The CDR3 spans 16 residues. In nucleotides, the CDR3 is TGTGCCAGCTCACCTCTCCCGGACACAAACTCCTACGAGCAGTACTTC. Its protein is CASSPLPDTNSYEQYF.

V is TRBV10-1 and J is TRBJ1-5; D is unclear. There are 13 residues in the CDR3. V dropped 3 bases and J dropped 4 bases, with 7 bases sitting between them. Germline V gene lookup returns CDR1 WNHNN and CDR2 SYGVQD (reference sequence). The chain's CDR3 is CASSDGWNQPQHF. As DNA, the CDR3 is TGCGCCAGCAGTGATGGATGGAATCAGCCCCAGCATTTT.

The rearrangement joins TRBV12-3 or TRBV12-4 to TRBJ1-1; D may be TRBD1 (5 bases). Trimming stripped 1 base from V and 7 bases from J, with 10 bases between. The CDR3 sequence is 13 residues long. CDR3 DNA: TGTGCCAGCAGTTTAGGAGCCGGGGGTGAAGCTTTCTTT. Its translation is CASSLGAGGEAFF.

This clone came up many times. V and J are TRBV7-9 and TRBJ2-1; 9 positions agree with TRBD2. The CDR3 has 16 amino acids. V lost 5 bases, J lost 5 bases, and 10 bases stayed unmatched. In germline, CDR1 is SEHNR, CDR2 FQNEAQ (reference sequence). CDR3 coding DNA: TGTGCCAGCAGCGACTCTAGCGGGGCCTTAGACAATGAGCAGTTCTTC. Translating it yields CASSDSSGALDNEQFF.

V is TRBV19 and J is TRBJ2-6; unclear D gene. CDR3 length equals 16 residues. CDR1 and CDR2 from the germline V gene are LNHDA and SQIVND (reference sequence). The V and J ends lost 2 bases and 4 bases respectively, with 12 bases between them. The CDR3 here is CASSILVSRGANVLTF. The CDR3 coding sequence is TGTGCCAGTAGTATATTGGTCTCTAGGGGGGCCAACGTCCTGACTTTC. The full variable domain, with the rest looked up from reference TRBV19 and TRBJ2-6, is DGGITQSPKYLFRKEGQNVTLSCEQNLNHDAMYWYRQDPGQGLRLIYYSQIVNDFQKGDIAEGYSVSREKKESFPLTVTSAQKNPTAFYLCASSILVSRGANVLTFGAGSRLTVL.

The chain uses TRBV29-1 and TRBJ1-1; 8 bases match TRBD1. Per the germline V gene, CDR1 is SQVTM and CDR2 is ANQGSEA. V dropped 7 bases and J dropped 4; count of bases not matched to a gene: 5. The CDR3 loop spans 12 amino acids. The CDR3 DNA is TGCAGCGCTGTCGACAGGGGCACTGAAGCTTTCTTT. The encoded protein is CSAVDRGTEAFF.

The V gene is TRBV15, the J gene TRBJ2-1, with 7 bases matching TRBD2. The CDR3 consists of 17 residues. The V gene's germline CDR1 is LNHNV and CDR2 YYDKDF (reference sequence). Germline trimming cut 3 bases from V and 6 bases from J; bases unmatched to any gene: 14. This CDR3 is CATSRRSLGGISNEQFF. The CDR3, as DNA: TGTGCCACCAGCAGGCGCAGTCTGGGGGGGATTTCCAATGAGCAGTTCTTC.

The chain recombines TRBV4-2 with TRBJ1-5; tentatively, D is TRBD1 (5 bases). The CDR3 loop spans 18 amino acids. V was cut by 0 bases and J by 6 bases, with 21 bases left in between. Germline assignment: CDR1 LGHNA and CDR2 YNFKEQ. DNA of the CDR3: TGTGCCAGCAGCCAAGACGGCAGGGACGGAATGTCAGGTCAGCCCCAGCATTTT. This gives the protein CASSQDGRDGMSGQPQHF.

The chain couples TRBV7-2 to TRBJ1-2; 10 nucleotides line up with TRBD1. The CDR3 has 16 amino acids. The ends lost 1 base at V and 0 bases at J; junction bases unmatched: 2. The germline V gene encodes CDR1 SGHTA and CDR2 FQGNSA. The CDR3 loop reads CASSLGGTGANYGYTF. CDR3 DNA: TGTGCCAGCAGCTTAGGGGGGACAGGGGCTAACTATGGCTACACCTTC.

The V call is TRBV15, the J call TRBJ1-6; 7 bases fit TRBD1. Per germline, CDR1 LNHNV and CDR2 YYDKDF (reference sequence). V shed 8 bases, J shed 7 bases, and the junction held 8 bases outside the gene matches. The CDR3 loop spans 14 amino acids. CDR3 nucleotide sequence: TGTGCCACCCAGCAGGGACAGTGGAATTCACCCCTCCACTTT. Translated, it gives CATQQGQWNSPLHF.

The chain uses TRBV12-5 and TRBJ1-3; no firm D call. V dropped 2 bases and J dropped 4 bases, with 15 bases sitting between them. Per germline, CDR1 LGHNT and CDR2 FRNRAP. The CDR3 consists of 16 residues. CDR3 loop: CASGLPTTRPGNTIYF. The CDR3 DNA follows: TGTGCTAGTGGTTTGCCCACTACGAGACCGGGAAACACCATATATTTT.

The V call is TRBV6-5, the J call TRBJ1-1, with D perhaps matching TRBD1 (5 bases). This CDR3 comprises 14 residues. In germline, CDR1 is MNHEY, CDR2 SVGAGI. The V gene lost 7 bases and the J gene lost 5 bases, with 17 bases spanning the gap. The chain's CDR3 is CASNPAGRRTEAFF. The CDR3 DNA reads as TGTGCCAGCAATCCAGCGGGGCGGAGAACTGAAGCTTTCTTT.

V usage is TRBV5-1 and J usage is TRBJ1-2, with TRBD1 identical over 8 bases. The CDR3 is 14 residues long. Germline CDR1 and CDR2: SGHRS and YFSETQ. The junction had 3 bases not matched to a gene; V was cut back by 0 bases and J by 5 bases. CDR3 region: CASSLVGQGYGYTF. DNA of the CDR3: TGCGCCAGCAGCTTGGTTGGACAGGGTTATGGCTACACCTTC.